What follows are 29 T cell receptor beta chains derived from one specimen sequenced in a study of cytotoxic CD8 clonotypes in ibrutinib-treated CLL. Generated by immunoSEQ multiplex PCR, the TCRdb table keeps only in-frame clones and is missing some. The sample lists 150,000 or so clones, 70% to 85% occurring once. Sequenced material: PBMCs, taken after 24 months of ibrutinib treatment. These receptors were obtained from a human donor with chronic lymphocytic leukemia.

CDR3: CASSSTVNYGYTF. CDR3 in DNA: TGTGCCAGCAGCTCGACTGTCAACTATGGCTACACCTTC. The J gene is TRBJ1-2, the V gene TRBV7-2, with D unclear. In germline, CDR1 is SGHTA, CDR2 FQGNSA. This CDR3 has 13 amino acids. Trimming removed 4 bases at V and 2 bases at J, with 8 bases between.

V and J are TRBV4-2 and TRBJ2-2, with D tentatively TRBD1 or TRBD2 (5 bases each). This CDR3 comprises 17 residues. Germline CDR1 is LGHNA and CDR2 is YNFKEQ. The V end was cut by 1 base, the J end by 11 bases, with 23 bases between. CDR3 in amino acids: CASSQGVGDVRAKELFF. The CDR3 nucleotides are TGTGCCAGCAGCCAAGGTGTAGGGGACGTGAGGGCCAAAGAGCTGTTTTTT.

The rearrangement links TRBV28 to TRBJ1-5, with 7 bases identical to TRBD1. Germline assignment: CDR1 MDHEN and CDR2 SYDVKM. With 6 bases clipped from V and 4 bases from J, the junction kept 9 bases outside the gene matches. This CDR3 spans 15 amino acids. The CDR3 DNA is TGTGCCAGCAGCTCCCGGGACAGATGGAATCAGCCCCAGCATTTT. Protein product: CASSSRDRWNQPQHF.

V is TRBV14 and J is TRBJ2-1; D may correspond to TRBD1 or TRBD2 (5 bases each). This CDR3 contains 16 residues. Germline-derived CDR1 and CDR2 are SGHDN and FVKESK. With 2 bases removed from V and 0 bases from J, the gap between germline ends came to 11 bases. The CDR3 region is CASSQLGTASYNEQFF. Here the CDR3 DNA reads TGTGCCAGCAGCCAACTTGGGACCGCCTCCTACAATGAGCAGTTCTTC.

This sequence joins TRBV5-1 and TRBJ2-7; 11 bases are shared with TRBD1. This CDR3 region has 16 residues. V dropped 4 bases and J dropped 1; count of bases not matched to a gene: 7. The V gene's germline CDR1 is SGHRS and CDR2 YFSETQ. The DNA for the CDR3 is TGCGCCAGCAGCGCGCTTGGGACAGGGGGATCCTACGAGCAGTACTTC. Translated: CASSALGTGGSYEQYF.

The V gene is TRBV7-9, the J gene TRBJ1-1; TRBD1 is a possible D gene (5 bases). Deletions cut 0 bases from V and 0 bases from J, with 8 bases between. This CDR3 comprises 15 residues. Per germline, CDR1 SEHNR and CDR2 FQNEAQ (reference sequence). The CDR3, as DNA: TGTGCCAGCAGCTTAGCCGCCAGGGTGAACACTGAAGCTTTCTTT. Its translation is CASSLAARVNTEAFF. Filled out from reference TRBV7-9 and TRBJ1-1, the complete variable domain reads DTGVSQNPRHKITKRGQNVTFRCDPISEHNRLYWYRQTLGQGPEFLTYFQNEAQLEKSRLLSDRFSAERPKGSFSTLEIQRTEQGDSAMYLCASSLAARVNTEAFFGQGTRLTVV.

The chain couples TRBV7-3 to TRBJ1-1, with D unclear. This CDR3 has 13 residues. V shed 6 bases and J shed 6 bases, with 14 bases lying between them. Per the germline V gene, CDR1 is SGHTA and CDR2 is FQGTGA. CDR3 protein: CASSFTNTAEAFF. For the CDR3, the DNA is TGTGCCAGCAGTTTCACCAACACAGCTGAAGCTTTCTTT.

This clone was detected a few times. This chain links TRBV18 with TRBJ1-2, with D uncertain. The CDR3 loop spans 14 amino acids. V lost 3 bases and J lost 2, with 10 bases in between. CDR1 KGHSH and CDR2 LQKENI come from the germline V gene. The CDR3 bases are TGTGCCAGCTCACCTAGGGTGGAAAACTATGGCTACACCTTC. Encoded protein: CASSPRVENYGYTF.

This sequence joins TRBV6-5 and TRBJ2-4, with 7 bases matching TRBD2. Germline V gene sequence: CDR1 MNHEY, CDR2 SVGAGI. The length of the CDR3 is 16 residues. V shed 0 bases and J 6 bases; nucleotides not matched to a gene: 8. The CDR3 loop is CASSYSRYGGVNIQYF. DNA of the CDR3: TGTGCCAGCAGTTACTCCCGGTATGGGGGGGTAAACATTCAGTACTTC.

The chain uses TRBV7-3 and TRBJ2-7; 10 bases line up with TRBD1. Germline CDR1 and CDR2: SGHTA and FQGTGA. V shed 4 bases and J 5 bases; nucleotides not matched to a gene: 2. This CDR3 has 13 residues. The CDR3 sequence: CASSWTGGNEQYF. CDR3 sequence (DNA): TGTGCCAGCAGCTGGACAGGGGGAAACGAGCAGTACTTC. Filled out from reference TRBV7-3 and TRBJ2-7, the complete variable domain reads GAGVSQTPSNKVTEKGKYVELRCDPISGHTALYWYRQSLGQGPEFLIYFQGTGAADDSGLPNDRFFAVRPEGSVSTLKIQRTERGDSAVYLCASSWTGGNEQYFGPGTRLTVT.

The chain has TRBV18 and TRBJ2-5; tentative D call: TRBD2 (7 bases). CDR1 is KGHSH, CDR2 LQKENI, per germline. The CDR3 totals 17 residues. Trimming left V 4 bases short and J 4 bases short, with 22 bases between. CDR3 DNA sequence: TGTGCCAGCTCACTCGGGGGGCGAAGCGGGACCAGAGAGACCCAGTACTTC. Translated, it gives CASSLGGRSGTRETQYF.

This CDR3 is CASSESRGGRDTQYF. CDR3 DNA: TGTGCCAGCAGTGAGAGTCGGGGGGGCCGGGATACGCAGTATTTT. The chain uses TRBV2 and TRBJ2-3; 8 bases agree with TRBD2. CDR1 is SNHLY, CDR2 FYNNEI, per germline. Unmatched junction bases numbered 8, after V lost 3 bases and J lost 6 bases. The CDR3 loop spans 15 amino acids.

The chain has TRBV5-1 and TRBJ1-4; a weak D match, TRBD1 (5 bases). The V gene lost 1 base and the J gene lost 3 bases, with 7 bases spanning the gap. This CDR3 comprises 14 residues. Looked up from germline, CDR1 is SGHRS and CDR2 is YFSETQ. CDR3 bases: TGCGCCAGCAGCTTGACAGGCGCTAATGAAAAACTGTTTTTT. Amino acid sequence: CASSLTGANEKLFF.

The chain carries TRBV7-2 and TRBJ2-2, with TRBD1 identical over 9 bases. Trimming cost V 4 bases and J 4 bases; bases outside gene matches: 10. This CDR3 contains 17 residues. Germline CDR1 reads SGHTA; CDR2 reads FQGNSA. CDR3 coding DNA: TGTGCCAGCAGCTCACAGGGGGCGCAGGTATCCACCGGGGAGCTGTTTTTT. Protein sequence: CASSSQGAQVSTGELFF.

J is TRBJ1-2 and V is TRBV7-9; the D is unclear. Trimming shortened V by 5 bases and J by 6 bases, and 19 bases separated the two germline ends. Germline V gene lookup returns CDR1 SEHNR and CDR2 FQNEAQ (reference sequence). The CDR3 has 15 residues. The chain's CDR3 is CASSPGAQPRDGYTF. In nucleotides, the CDR3 is TGTGCCAGCAGCCCAGGAGCTCAACCGCGGGATGGCTACACCTTC.

Here the CDR3 reads CASSPGEGSNQPQHF. In nucleotides, the CDR3 is TGTGCCAGCTCACCAGGGGAAGGAAGCAATCAGCCCCAGCATTTT. The chain employs TRBV18 and TRBJ1-5; D not resolved. Germline lookup yields CDR1 KGHSH and CDR2 LQKENI. This CDR3 is built from 15 residues. V lost 2 bases and J 1 base, leaving 9 bases between the germline ends.

The V and J genes are TRBV5-4 and TRBJ1-2, with unresolved D. V lost 4 bases to trimming and J lost 7 bases, with 17 bases between them. The CDR3 has 14 amino acids. Germline CDR1 reads SGHNT; CDR2 reads YYREEE (reference sequence). The CDR3 DNA reads TGTGCCAGCAGCCCCACCAGGACGGTGGGTGGCTACACCTTC. Encoded protein: CASSPTRTVGGYTF.

As to this clone: The junction and the germline gene differ at one end; a read error may be behind it. The same CDR3 can be traced to other DNA sequences in this sample. This chain connects TRBV7-7 to TRBJ2-6; no reliable D call. The germline V gene encodes CDR1 SSHAT and CDR2 FNYEAQ (reference sequence). The CDR3 is made up of 16 amino acids. DNA of the CDR3: TGTGCTAGCAGCTTAGGGTTGAGCTCTGGGGCCAACGTCCTGACTTTC. Protein: CASSLGLSSGANVLTF.

The chain employs TRBV6-1 and TRBJ2-1; D call uncertain. The CDR3 loop spans 16 amino acids. Looked up from germline, CDR1 is MNHNS and CDR2 is SASEGT. Trimming stripped 2 bases from V and 2 bases from J, with 13 bases between. The CDR3 protein is CASSEYGSGPYNEQFF. DNA of the CDR3: TGTGCCAGCAGTGAATATGGGTCAGGTCCCTACAATGAGCAGTTCTTC.

The chain recombines TRBV4-3 with TRBJ2-5, with 7 nucleotides matching TRBD1. The J call could be wrong; TRBJ2-7 is a better fit for the DNA end. The CDR3 length is 14 residues. From germline, CDR1 is LGHNA and CDR2 YSLEER. The CDR3 region is CASSPGQADYEQYF. CDR3 DNA: TGCGCCAGCAGCCCCGGACAGGCGGACTACGAGCAGTACTTC.

V gene TRBV5-1 combines with J gene TRBJ2-1; TRBD2 matches 14 bases. Looked up from germline, CDR1 is SGHRS and CDR2 is YFSETQ. With V trimmed by 4 bases and J by 2 bases, 8 bases remained unmatched. CDR3 length: 18 amino acids. In DNA form, the CDR3 reads TGCGCCAGCAGCCCCCGGGGACTAGCGGGAGACCCCTACAATGAGCAGTTCTTC. Translating it yields CASSPRGLAGDPYNEQFF.

This chain connects TRBV6-5 to TRBJ1-5, with no clear D. Germline CDR1 reads MNHEY; CDR2 reads SVGAGI. This CDR3 region has 14 residues. Trimming stripped 9 bases from V and 0 bases from J, with 12 bases between. For the CDR3, the DNA is TGTGCCAGTGCGACACTTTATAGCAATCAGCCCCAGCATTTT. The encoded protein is CASATLYSNQPQHF.

This clone is a singleton in its sample. The DNA for the CDR3 is TGCGCCAGCAGCGTAACACAGGGGGCCGTCGGGACAGATACGCAGTATTTT. Translated: CASSVTQGAVGTDTQYF. This sequence joins TRBV5-1 and TRBJ2-3, with 9 bases fitting TRBD1. From germline, CDR1 is SGHRS and CDR2 YFSETQ. The CDR3 extends over 17 amino acids. The J segment lost 3 bases and the V segment lost 4 bases, leaving 12 bases of the junction unmatched.

This sequence joins TRBV7-2 and TRBJ1-4; the D gene is possibly TRBD1 (5 bases). The CDR3 is made up of 16 amino acids. Germline assignment: CDR1 SGHTA and CDR2 FQGNSA. Between the trimmed V and J ends, which lost 3 bases and 4 bases, there was a span of 15 bases. CDR3 DNA: TGTGCCAGCAGCTTCCCCGGGACGGGGATTAATGAAAAACTGTTTTTT. This gives the protein CASSFPGTGINEKLFF. The variable domain in full, completed from reference TRBV7-2 and TRBJ1-4, reads GAGVSQSPSNKVTEKGKDVELRCDPISGHTALYWYRQSLGQGLEFLIYFQGNSAPDKSGLPSDRFSAERTGGSVSTLTIQRTQQEDSAVYLCASSFPGTGINEKLFFGSGTQLSVL.

The chain links TRBV2 to TRBJ1-2, with D maybe TRBD1 (6 bases). CDR1 is SNHLY, CDR2 FYNNEI, per germline. Trimming cost V 8 bases and J 3 bases, with 13 bases left between them. The CDR3 runs to 13 residues. CDR3 amino acids: CASLTGYDYGYTF. The CDR3 nucleotides are TGTGCCAGCCTAACAGGGTATGACTATGGCTACACCTTC. Full variable domain (outside the CDR3, taken from reference TRBV2 and TRBJ1-2): EPEVTQTPSHQVTQMGQEVILRCVPISNHLYFYWYRQILGQKVEFLVSFYNNEISEKSEIFDDQFSVERPDGSNFTLKIRSTKLEDSAMYFCASLTGYDYGYTFGSGTRLTVV.

This clone was detected a few times. This chain uses TRBV5-5 with TRBJ1-2, with D uncertain. Germline CDR1 is SGHKS and CDR2 is YYEKEE (reference sequence). CDR3 length: 14 amino acids. V lost 3 bases and J lost 4, with 13 bases in between. The CDR3 sequence is CASSSSARTYGYTF. The CDR3 region has the DNA TGTGCCAGCAGCTCCTCGGCGCGGACCTATGGCTACACCTTC.

J is TRBJ2-7 and V is TRBV18, with 8 bases that match TRBD1. The V gene end was trimmed by 6 bases and the J gene end by 3 bases; junction bases not matched to a gene: 7. The CDR3 has 14 residues. CDR1 and CDR2 (germline): KGHSH, LQKENI. The CDR3 region has the DNA TGTGCCAGCTCGCAAGGACAGGGCAACTACGAGCAGTACTTC. It encodes CASSQGQGNYEQYF.

This rearrangement joins TRBV2 to TRBJ1-1; no clear D. Germline assignment: CDR1 SNHLY and CDR2 FYNNEI. The V gene lost 0 bases and the J gene lost 0 bases, with 8 bases spanning the gap. This CDR3 has 15 residues. Written as DNA, the CDR3 is TGTGCCAGCAGTGAAGCCGAGCTCATGAACACTGAAGCTTTCTTT. Translated, it gives CASSEAELMNTEAFF.

This clone was recorded a few times. V and J are TRBV7-3 and TRBJ1-6; D is uncertain. Trimming pared 2 bases from V and 0 bases from J, leaving 5 bases between. Germline values: CDR1 SGHTA, CDR2 FQGTGA. The CDR3 consists of 15 residues. The CDR3 sequence is CASSLSSSYNSPLHF. CDR3 bases: TGTGCCAGCAGCTTATCATCCTCCTATAATTCACCCCTCCACTTT.